This T cell receptor (beta chain) came from a study of Tregs in tolerant kidney transplant recipients. General study findings and limits: The most relevant donor-specific Treg TCRbeta repertoire apparently came from expansion with activated donor B cells.

This clone was seen a few times. The target antigen is unknown. J gave up 10 bases and V 0 bases, and 10 bases lay outside the gene matches. Germline-derived CDR1 and CDR2 are SGHRS and YFSETQ. The CDR3 consists of 16 residues. The table came from immunoSEQ multiplex PCR; TCRdb's copy has only in-frame clones and leaves some out. The repertoire holds about 2,400 clones, with roughly 46% as singletons. The TCR sequence derives from a human donor in good health. This chain uses TRBV5-1 with TRBJ2-6; 7 bases fit TRBD2. Source material: Tregs from blood cultured with allogeneic cells. CDR3 region: CASSLAGGRALNVLTF. The CDR3 nucleotides are TGCGCCAGCAGCTTGGCGGGAGGCAGGGCTTTAAACGTCCTGACTTTC. Together with reference TRBV5-1 and TRBJ2-6, the CDR3 gives the full variable domain: KAGVTQTPRYLIKTRGQQVTLSCSPISGHRSVSWYQQTPGQGLQFLFEYFSETQRNKGNFPGRFSGRQFSNSRSEMNVSTLELGDSALYLCASSLAGGRALNVLTFGAGSRLTVL.